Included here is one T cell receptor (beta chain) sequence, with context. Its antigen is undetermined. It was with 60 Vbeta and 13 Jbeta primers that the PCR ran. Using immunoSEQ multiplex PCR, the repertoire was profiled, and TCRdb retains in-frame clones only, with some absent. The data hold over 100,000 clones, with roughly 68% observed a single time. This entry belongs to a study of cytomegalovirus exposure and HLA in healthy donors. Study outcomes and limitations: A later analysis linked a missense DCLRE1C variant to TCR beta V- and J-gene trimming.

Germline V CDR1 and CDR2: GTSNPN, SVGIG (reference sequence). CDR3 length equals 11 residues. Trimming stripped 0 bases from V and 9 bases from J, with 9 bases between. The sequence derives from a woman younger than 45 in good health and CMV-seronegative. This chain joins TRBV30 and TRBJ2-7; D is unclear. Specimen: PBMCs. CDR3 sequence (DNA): TGTGCCTGGAGTGTGCTAGAGGTGCAGTACTTC. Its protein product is CAWSVLEVQYF. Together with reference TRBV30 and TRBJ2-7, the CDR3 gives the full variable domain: SQTIHQWPATLVQPVGSPLSLECTVEGTSNPNLYWYRQAAGRGLQLLFYSVGIGQISSEVPQNLSASRPQDRQFILSSKKLLLSDSGFYLCAWSVLEVQYFGPGTRLTVT.